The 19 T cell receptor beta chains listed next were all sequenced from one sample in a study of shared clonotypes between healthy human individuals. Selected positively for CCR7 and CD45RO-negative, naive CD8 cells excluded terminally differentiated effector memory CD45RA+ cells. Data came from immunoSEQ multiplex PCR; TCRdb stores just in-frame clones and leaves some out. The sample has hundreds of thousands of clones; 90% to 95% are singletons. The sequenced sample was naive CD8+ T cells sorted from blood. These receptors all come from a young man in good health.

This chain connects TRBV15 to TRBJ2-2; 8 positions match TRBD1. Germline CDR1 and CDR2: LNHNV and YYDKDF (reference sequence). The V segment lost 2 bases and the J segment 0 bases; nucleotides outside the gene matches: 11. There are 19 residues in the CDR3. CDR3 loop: CATSRQADRGIPNTGELFF. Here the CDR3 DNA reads TGTGCCACCAGCAGACAAGCTGACAGGGGAATACCGAACACCGGGGAGCTGTTTTTT.

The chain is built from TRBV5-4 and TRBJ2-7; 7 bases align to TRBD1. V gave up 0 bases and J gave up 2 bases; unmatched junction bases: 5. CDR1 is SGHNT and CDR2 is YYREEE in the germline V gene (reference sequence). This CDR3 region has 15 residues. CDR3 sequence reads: CASSLALTGPYEQYF. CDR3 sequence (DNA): TGTGCCAGCAGCTTGGCCTTGACAGGGCCCTACGAGCAGTACTTC.

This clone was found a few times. The CDR3 region is CASSQRENTGELFF. CDR3 nucleotides: TGCGCCAGCAGTCAGAGAGAGAACACCGGGGAGCTGTTTTTT. The gene calls are TRBV5-1 and TRBJ2-2; D is ambiguous. The germline V gene encodes CDR1 SGHRS and CDR2 YFSETQ. Trimming took off 5 bases at V and 1 base at J, with 9 bases between the two ends. The length of the CDR3 is 14 residues. Using reference TRBV5-1 and TRBJ2-2 for the parts outside the CDR3, the full variable domain is KAGVTQTPRYLIKTRGQQVTLSCSPISGHRSVSWYQQTPGQGLQFLFEYFSETQRNKGNFPGRFSGRQFSNSRSEMNVSTLELGDSALYLCASSQRENTGELFFGEGSRLTVL.

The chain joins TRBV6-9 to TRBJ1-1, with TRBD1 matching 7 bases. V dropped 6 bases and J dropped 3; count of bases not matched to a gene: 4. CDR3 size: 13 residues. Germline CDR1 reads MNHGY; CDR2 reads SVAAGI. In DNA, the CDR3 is TGTGCCAGCAGACGACAGGGCGACACTGAAGCTTTCTTT. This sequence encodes CASRRQGDTEAFF.

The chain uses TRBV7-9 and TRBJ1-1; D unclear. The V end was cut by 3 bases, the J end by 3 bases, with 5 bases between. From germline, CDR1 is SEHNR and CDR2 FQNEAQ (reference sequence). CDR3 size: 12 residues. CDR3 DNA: TGTGCCAGCAGCTTTTTCGACACTGAAGCTTTCTTT. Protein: CASSFFDTEAFF.

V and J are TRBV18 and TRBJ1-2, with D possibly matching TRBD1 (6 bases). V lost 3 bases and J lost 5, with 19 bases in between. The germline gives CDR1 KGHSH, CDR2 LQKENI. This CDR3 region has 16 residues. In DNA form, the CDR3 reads TGTGCCAGCTCACCCTCTAGGACAGAGTCTCCTTATGGCTACACCTTC. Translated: CASSPSRTESPYGYTF.

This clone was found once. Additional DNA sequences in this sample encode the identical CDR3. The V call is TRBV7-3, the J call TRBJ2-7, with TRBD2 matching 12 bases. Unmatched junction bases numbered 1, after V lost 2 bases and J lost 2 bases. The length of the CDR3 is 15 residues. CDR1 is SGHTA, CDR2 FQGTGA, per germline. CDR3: CASSLGLAGPYEQYF. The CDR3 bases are TGTGCCAGCAGCTTAGGACTAGCGGGACCCTACGAGCAGTACTTC.

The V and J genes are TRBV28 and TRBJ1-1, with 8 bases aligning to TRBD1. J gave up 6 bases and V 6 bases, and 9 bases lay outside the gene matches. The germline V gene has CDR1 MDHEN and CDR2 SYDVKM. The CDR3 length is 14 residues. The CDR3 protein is CASSPDREWSEAFF. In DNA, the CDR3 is TGTGCCAGCAGCCCGGACAGGGAGTGGTCTGAAGCTTTCTTT.

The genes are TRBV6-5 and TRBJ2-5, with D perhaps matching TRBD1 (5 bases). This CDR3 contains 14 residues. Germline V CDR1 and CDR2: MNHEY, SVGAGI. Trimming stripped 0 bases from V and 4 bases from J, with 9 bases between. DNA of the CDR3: TGTGCCAGCAGTTACTCCGGCAGGGCAGAGACCCAGTACTTC. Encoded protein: CASSYSGRAETQYF.

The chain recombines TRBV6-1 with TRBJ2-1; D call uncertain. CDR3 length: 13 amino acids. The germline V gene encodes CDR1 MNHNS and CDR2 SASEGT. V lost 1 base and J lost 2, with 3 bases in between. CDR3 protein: CASSEGAYNEQFF. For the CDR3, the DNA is TGTGCCAGCAGTGAAGGGGCCTACAATGAGCAGTTCTTC.

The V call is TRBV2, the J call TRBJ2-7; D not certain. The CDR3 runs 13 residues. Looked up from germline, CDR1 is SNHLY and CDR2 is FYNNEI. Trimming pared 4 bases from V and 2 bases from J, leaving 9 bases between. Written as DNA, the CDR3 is TGTGCCAGCAGTGGGCGTCCAGCCTACGAGCAGTACTTC. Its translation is CASSGRPAYEQYF. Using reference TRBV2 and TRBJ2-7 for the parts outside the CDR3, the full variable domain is EPEVTQTPSHQVTQMGQEVILRCVPISNHLYFYWYRQILGQKVEFLVSFYNNEISEKSEIFDDQFSVERPDGSNFTLKIRSTKLEDSAMYFCASSGRPAYEQYFGPGTRLTVT.

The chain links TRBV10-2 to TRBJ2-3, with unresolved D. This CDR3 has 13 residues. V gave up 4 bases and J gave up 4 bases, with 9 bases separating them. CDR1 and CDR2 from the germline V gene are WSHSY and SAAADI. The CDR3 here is CASSVTYADTQYF. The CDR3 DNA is TGCGCCAGCAGTGTGACTTATGCAGATACGCAGTATTTT.

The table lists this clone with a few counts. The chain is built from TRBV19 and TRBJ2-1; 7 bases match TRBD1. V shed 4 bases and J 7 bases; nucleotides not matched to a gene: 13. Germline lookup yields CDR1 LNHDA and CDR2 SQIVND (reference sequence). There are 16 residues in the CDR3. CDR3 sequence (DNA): TGTGCCAGTAGTACTCCTTTCCGGGACAGCTATAATGAGCAGTTCTTC. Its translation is CASSTPFRDSYNEQFF.

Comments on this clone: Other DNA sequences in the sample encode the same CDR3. DNA of the CDR3: TGTGCCAGCAGAGGGACAGTCTATGGCTACACCTTC. Translated, it gives CASRGTVYGYTF. The V gene is TRBV2, the J gene TRBJ1-2; 7 bases map to TRBD1. Trimming removed 6 bases from V and 4 bases from J; junction bases left unmatched: 2. This CDR3 region has 12 residues. Germline V gene sequence: CDR1 SNHLY, CDR2 FYNNEI.

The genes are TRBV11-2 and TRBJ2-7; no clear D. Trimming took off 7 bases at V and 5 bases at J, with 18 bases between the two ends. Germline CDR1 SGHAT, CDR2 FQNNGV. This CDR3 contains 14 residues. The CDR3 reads CASTLQVAPHEQYF. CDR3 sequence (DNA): TGTGCCAGCACCCTCCAGGTGGCTCCTCACGAGCAGTACTTC.

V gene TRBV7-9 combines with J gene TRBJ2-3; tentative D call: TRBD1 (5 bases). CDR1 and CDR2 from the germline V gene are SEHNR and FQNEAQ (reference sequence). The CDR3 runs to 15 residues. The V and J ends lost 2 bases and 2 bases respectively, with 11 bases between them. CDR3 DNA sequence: TGTGCCAGCAGCTTAAACGAACAGGTCACAGATACGCAGTATTTT. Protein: CASSLNEQVTDTQYF.

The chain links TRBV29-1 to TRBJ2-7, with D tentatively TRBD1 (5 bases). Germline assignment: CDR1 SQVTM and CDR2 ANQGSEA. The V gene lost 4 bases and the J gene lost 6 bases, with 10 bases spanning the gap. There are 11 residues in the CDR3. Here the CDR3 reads CSVGEGVEQYF. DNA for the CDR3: TGCAGCGTTGGAGAAGGGGTCGAGCAGTACTTC.

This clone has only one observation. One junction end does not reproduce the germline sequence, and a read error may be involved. CDR3 nucleotides: TGTGCCAGCAGCGAAGCGGGAGGTGCCACAGATACGCAGTATTTT. Amino acids: CASSEAGGATDTQYF. The chain is built from TRBV2 and TRBJ2-3; 9 nucleotides match TRBD2. This CDR3 is built from 15 residues. Looked up from germline, CDR1 is SNHLY and CDR2 is FYNNEI.

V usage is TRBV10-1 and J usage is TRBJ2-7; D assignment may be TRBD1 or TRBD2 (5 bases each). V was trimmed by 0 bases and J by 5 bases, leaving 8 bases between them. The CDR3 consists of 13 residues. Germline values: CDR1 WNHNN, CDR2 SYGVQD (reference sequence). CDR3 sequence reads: CASSESGPDEQYF. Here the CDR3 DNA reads TGCGCCAGCAGTGAGTCGGGACCAGACGAGCAGTACTTC.